This T cell receptor (beta chain) was documented in a study of blood T cell repertoires in COVID-19. At the level of the study: The analysed material was cDNA or gDNA that came from T cells, B-cell-depleted T cells, or PBMCs.

Trimming removed 8 bases at V and 4 bases at J, with 14 bases between. This CDR3 is 13 amino acids long. Germline CDR1 is SGHTA and CDR2 is FQGNSA. This clone was seen once. As handled by the study authors: Scientists estimated how many nucleated cells there were by amplifying reference gene primers. Using immunoSEQ multiplex PCR, the repertoire was profiled, and TCRdb retains in-frame clones only, with some absent. The V and J calls and clone size were taken over from that table, and D and trimming were inferred from the DNA. The sample lists some 270,000 clones, about 89% occurring once. This TCR came from a man between 35 and 55 years old with active or convalescent COVID-19. This chain links TRBV7-2 with TRBJ1-2, with D unresolved. Source material: peripheral blood. The CDR3 bases are TGTGCCAGCGACCGGAGTGCGGGCTATGGCTACACCTTC. This gives the protein CASDRSAGYGYTF. Together with reference TRBV7-2 and TRBJ1-2, the CDR3 gives the full variable domain: GAGVSQSPSNKVTEKGKDVELRCDPISGHTALYWYRQSLGQGLEFLIYFQGNSAPDKSGLPSDRFSAERTGGSVSTLTIQRTQQEDSAVYLCASDRSAGYGYTFGSGTRLTVV.